This T cell receptor (beta chain) originates from a study of blood T cell repertoires in COVID-19. Study overall: Samples came from the United States, Italy and Spain, spanning acute and convalescent COVID-19. The cDNA or gDNA used as material had been derived from T cells, B-cell-depleted T cells, or PBMCs.

Authors' data handling: Estimates of nucleated cell counts were drawn from the amplification of reference gene primers. Generated by immunoSEQ multiplex PCR, the TCRdb table keeps only in-frame clones and is missing some. D and trimming come from the DNA, and the V and J calls and clone size come from that table. This table has around 150,000 clones, approximately 91% appearing once. CDR1 MGHRA and CDR2 YSYEKL come from the germline V gene. V lost 4 bases, J lost 5 bases, and 15 bases stayed unmatched. CDR3 size: 18 residues. Sequenced: peripheral blood. V gene TRBV4-1 combines with J gene TRBJ1-2; 11 positions match TRBD1. The source is a man between 18 and 29 years old with acute or convalescent COVID-19. The CDR3 reads CASSPSGTGGYYRYGYTF. In DNA form, the CDR3 reads TGCGCCAGCAGCCCAAGCGGGACAGGGGGTTACTATAGGTATGGCTACACCTTC.